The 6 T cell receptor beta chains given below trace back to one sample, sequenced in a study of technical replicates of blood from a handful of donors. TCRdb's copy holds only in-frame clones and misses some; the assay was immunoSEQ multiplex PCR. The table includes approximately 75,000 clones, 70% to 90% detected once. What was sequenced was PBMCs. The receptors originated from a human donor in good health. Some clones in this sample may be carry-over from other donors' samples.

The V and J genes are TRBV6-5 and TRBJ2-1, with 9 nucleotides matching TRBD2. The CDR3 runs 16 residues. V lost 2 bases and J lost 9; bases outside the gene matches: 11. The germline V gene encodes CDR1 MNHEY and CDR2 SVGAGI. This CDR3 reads CASSYLVSGSIFEQFF. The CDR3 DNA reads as TGTGCCAGCAGTTACCTTGTTAGCGGGAGCATATTTGAGCAGTTCTTC.

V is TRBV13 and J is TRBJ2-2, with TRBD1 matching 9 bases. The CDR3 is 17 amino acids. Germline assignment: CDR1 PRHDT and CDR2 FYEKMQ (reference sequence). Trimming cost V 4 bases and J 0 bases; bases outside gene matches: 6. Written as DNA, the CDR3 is TGTGCCAGCAGCTCCCCGGGGACAGGGACGAACACCGGGGAGCTGTTTTTT. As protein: CASSSPGTGTNTGELFF. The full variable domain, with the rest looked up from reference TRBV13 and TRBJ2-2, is AAGVIQSPRHLIKEKRETATLKCYPIPRHDTVYWYQQGPGQDPQFLISFYEKMQSDKGSIPDRFSAQQFSDYHSELNMSSLELGDSALYFCASSSPGTGTNTGELFFGEGSRLTVL.

The DNA for the CDR3 is TGTGCCACCCTTCGACGGTCGGGCAATGAGCAGTTCTTC. Translation gives CATLRRSGNEQFF. J is TRBJ2-1 and V is TRBV2; D is undetermined. This CDR3 contains 13 residues. The V gene lost 10 bases and the J gene lost 6 bases, with 16 bases spanning the gap. Per the germline V gene, CDR1 is SNHLY and CDR2 is FYNNEI.

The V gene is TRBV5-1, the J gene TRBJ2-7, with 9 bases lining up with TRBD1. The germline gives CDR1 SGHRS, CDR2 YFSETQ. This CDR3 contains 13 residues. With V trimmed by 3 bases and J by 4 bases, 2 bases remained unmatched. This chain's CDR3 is CASSWTGAYEQYF. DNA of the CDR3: TGCGCCAGCAGCTGGACAGGGGCGTACGAGCAGTACTTC. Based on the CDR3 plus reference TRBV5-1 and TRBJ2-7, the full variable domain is KAGVTQTPRYLIKTRGQQVTLSCSPISGHRSVSWYQQTPGQGLQFLFEYFSETQRNKGNFPGRFSGRQFSNSRSEMNVSTLELGDSALYLCASSWTGAYEQYFGPGTRLTVT.

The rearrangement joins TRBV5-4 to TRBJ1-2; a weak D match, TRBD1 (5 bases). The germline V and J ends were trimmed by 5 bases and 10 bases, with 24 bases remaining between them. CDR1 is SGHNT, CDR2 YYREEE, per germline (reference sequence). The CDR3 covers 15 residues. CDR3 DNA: TGTGCCAGCAGTGGGGGGGACCGCTGGTATTCCGACTACACCTTC. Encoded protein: CASSGGDRWYSDYTF.

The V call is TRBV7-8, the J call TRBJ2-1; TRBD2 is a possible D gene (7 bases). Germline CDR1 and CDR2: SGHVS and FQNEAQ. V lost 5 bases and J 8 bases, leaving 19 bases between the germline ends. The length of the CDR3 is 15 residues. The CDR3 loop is CASSTQGGGRDEQFF. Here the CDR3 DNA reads TGTGCCAGCAGCACGCAAGGGGGGGGAAGGGATGAGCAGTTCTTC.